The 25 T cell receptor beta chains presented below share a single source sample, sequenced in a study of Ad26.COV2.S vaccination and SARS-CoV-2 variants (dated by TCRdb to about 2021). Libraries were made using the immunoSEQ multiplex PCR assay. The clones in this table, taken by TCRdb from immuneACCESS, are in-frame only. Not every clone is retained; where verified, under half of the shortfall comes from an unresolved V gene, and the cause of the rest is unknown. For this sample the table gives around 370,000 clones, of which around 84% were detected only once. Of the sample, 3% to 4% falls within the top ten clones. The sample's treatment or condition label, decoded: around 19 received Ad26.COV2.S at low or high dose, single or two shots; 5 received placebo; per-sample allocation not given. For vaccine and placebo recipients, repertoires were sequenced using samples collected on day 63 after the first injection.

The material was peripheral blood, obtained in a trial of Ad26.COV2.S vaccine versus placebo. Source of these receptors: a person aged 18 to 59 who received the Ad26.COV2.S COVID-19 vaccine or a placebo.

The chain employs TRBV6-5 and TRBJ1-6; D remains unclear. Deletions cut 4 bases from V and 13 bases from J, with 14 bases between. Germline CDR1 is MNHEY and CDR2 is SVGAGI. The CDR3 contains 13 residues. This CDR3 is CASSSQARAPLHF. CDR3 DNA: TGTGCCAGCAGTTCCCAGGCTCGGGCGCCCCTCCACTTT.

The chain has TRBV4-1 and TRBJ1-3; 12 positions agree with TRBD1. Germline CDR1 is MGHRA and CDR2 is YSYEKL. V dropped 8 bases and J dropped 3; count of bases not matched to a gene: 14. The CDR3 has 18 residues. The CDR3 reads CASRSGQGAGIGGNTIYF. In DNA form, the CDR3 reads TGCGCCAGCCGGTCGGGACAGGGGGCAGGGATCGGTGGAAACACCATATATTTT.

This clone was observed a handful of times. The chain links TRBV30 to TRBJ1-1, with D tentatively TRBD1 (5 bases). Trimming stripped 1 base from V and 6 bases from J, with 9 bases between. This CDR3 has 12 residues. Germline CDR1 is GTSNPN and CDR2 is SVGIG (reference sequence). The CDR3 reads CAWSAWGPEAFF. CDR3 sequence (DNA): TGTGCCTGGAGTGCGTGGGGCCCTGAAGCTTTCTTT.

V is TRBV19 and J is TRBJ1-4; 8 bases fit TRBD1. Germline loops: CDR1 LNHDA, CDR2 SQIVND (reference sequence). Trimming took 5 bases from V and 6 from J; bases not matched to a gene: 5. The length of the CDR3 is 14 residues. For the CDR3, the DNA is TGTGCCAGTAGTGGGGGACAGGAGGATGAAAAACTGTTTTTT. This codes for CASSGGQEDEKLFF.

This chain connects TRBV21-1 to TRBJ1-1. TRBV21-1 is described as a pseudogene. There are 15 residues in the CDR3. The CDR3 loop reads CASTPSDAMNTEAFF. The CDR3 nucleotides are TGTGCCAGCACCCCCTCGGACGCGATGAACACTGAAGCTTTCTTT.

The CDR3, as DNA: TGTGCCAGCTCACCCCAACGGGGACAGGCGGGGACCTACGAGCAGTACTTC. It translates to CASSPQRGQAGTYEQYF. The rearrangement links TRBV18 to TRBJ2-7, with 8 bases identical to TRBD1. V was clipped by 3 bases and J by 2 bases; unmatched bases: 12. The germline CDR1 and CDR2 sequences are KGHSH and LQKENI. CDR3 length: 17 amino acids.

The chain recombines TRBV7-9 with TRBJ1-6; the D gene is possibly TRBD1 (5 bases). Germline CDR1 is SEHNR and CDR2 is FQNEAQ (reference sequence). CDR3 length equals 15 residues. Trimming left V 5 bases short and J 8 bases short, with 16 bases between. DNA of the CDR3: TGTGCCAGCAGCGGGGGTCAGGGATGGGATTCACCCCTCCACTTT. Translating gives CASSGGQGWDSPLHF.

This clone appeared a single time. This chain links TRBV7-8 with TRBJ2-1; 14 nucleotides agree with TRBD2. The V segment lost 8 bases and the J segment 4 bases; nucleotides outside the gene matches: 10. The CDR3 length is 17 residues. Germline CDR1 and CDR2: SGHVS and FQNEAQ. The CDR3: CASHLRTSGRQYNEQFF. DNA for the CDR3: TGTGCCAGCCACTTGAGGACTAGCGGGAGGCAATACAATGAGCAGTTCTTC.

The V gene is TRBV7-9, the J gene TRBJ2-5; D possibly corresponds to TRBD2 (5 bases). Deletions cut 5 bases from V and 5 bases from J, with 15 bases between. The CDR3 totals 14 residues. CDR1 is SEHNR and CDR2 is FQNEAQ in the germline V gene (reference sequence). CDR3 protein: CASSQPGMGETQYF. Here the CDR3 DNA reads TGTGCCAGCAGCCAGCCGGGGATGGGGGAGACCCAGTACTTC. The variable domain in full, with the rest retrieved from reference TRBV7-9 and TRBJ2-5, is DTGVSQNPRHKITKRGQNVTFRCDPISEHNRLYWYRQTLGQGPEFLTYFQNEAQLEKSRLLSDRFSAERPKGSFSTLEIQRTEQGDSAMYLCASSQPGMGETQYFGPGTRLLVL.

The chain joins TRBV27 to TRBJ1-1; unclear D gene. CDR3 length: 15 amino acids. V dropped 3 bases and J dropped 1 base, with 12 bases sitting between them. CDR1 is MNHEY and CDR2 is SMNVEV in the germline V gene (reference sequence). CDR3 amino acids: CASSFVPPPNTEAFF. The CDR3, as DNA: TGTGCCAGCAGTTTCGTCCCCCCCCCGAACACTGAAGCTTTCTTT.

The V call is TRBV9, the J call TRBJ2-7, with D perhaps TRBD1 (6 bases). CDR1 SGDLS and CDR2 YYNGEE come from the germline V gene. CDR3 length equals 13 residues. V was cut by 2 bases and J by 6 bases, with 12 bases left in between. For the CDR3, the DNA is TGTGCCAGCAGCGTCTCCCGGGACACCGAGCAGTACTTC. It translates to CASSVSRDTEQYF.

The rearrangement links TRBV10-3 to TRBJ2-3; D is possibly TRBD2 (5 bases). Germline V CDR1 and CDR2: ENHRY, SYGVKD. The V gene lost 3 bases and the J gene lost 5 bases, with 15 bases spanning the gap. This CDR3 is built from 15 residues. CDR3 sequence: CAISEPGTAEDTQYF. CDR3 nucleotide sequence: TGTGCCATCAGTGAACCGGGAACCGCGGAAGATACGCAGTATTTT.

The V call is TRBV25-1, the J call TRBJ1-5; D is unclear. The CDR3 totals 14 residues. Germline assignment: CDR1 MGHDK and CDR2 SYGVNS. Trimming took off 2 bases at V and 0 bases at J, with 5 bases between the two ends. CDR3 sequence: CASSEGDSNQPQHF. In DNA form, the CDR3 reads TGTGCCAGCAGTGAAGGGGATAGCAATCAGCCCCAGCATTTT.

CDR3 loop: CASSGRDREYGELFF. The CDR3 bases are TGTGCCAGCAGTGGCCGGGACAGGGAGTACGGGGAGCTGTTTTTT. This chain connects TRBV27 to TRBJ2-2, with 9 bases that match TRBD1. From germline, CDR1 is MNHEY and CDR2 SMNVEV (reference sequence). The V segment lost 5 bases and the J segment 7 bases; nucleotides outside the gene matches: 8. This CDR3 comprises 15 residues.

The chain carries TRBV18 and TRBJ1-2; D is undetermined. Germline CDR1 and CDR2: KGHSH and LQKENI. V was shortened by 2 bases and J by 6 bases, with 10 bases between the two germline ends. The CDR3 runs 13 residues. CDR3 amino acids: CASSPSQWDGYTF. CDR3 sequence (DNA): TGTGCCAGCTCACCAAGCCAGTGGGATGGCTACACCTTC.

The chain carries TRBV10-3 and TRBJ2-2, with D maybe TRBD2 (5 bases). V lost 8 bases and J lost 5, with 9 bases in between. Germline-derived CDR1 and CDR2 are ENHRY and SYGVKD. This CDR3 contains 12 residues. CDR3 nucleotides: TGTGCCATCGTCGGAGGAACCGGGGAGCTGTTTTTT. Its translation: CAIVGGTGELFF.

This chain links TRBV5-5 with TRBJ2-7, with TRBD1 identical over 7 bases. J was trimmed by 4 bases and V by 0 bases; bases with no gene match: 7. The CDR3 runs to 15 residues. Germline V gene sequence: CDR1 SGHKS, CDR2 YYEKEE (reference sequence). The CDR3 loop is CASSLGGQRYYEQYF. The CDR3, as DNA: TGTGCCAGCAGCTTGGGGGGACAGAGATATTACGAGCAGTACTTC.

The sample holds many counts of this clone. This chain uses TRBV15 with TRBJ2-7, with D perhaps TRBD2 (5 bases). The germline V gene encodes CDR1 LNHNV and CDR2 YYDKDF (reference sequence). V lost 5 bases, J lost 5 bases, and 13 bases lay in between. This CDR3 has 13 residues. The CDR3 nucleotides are TGTGCCACCAGCCTCGCTAGCAGCCACGAGCAGTACTTC. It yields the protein CATSLASSHEQYF.

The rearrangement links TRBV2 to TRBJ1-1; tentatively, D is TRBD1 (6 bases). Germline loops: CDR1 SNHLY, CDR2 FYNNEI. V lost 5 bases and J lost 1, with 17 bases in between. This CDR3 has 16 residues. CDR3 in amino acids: CASSTQGRQGNTEAFF. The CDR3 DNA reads TGTGCCAGCAGTACACAGGGAAGGCAAGGGAACACTGAAGCTTTCTTT.

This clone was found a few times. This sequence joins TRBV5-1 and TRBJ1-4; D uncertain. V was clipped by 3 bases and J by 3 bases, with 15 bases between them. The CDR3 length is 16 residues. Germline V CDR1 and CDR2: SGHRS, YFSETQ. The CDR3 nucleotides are TGCGCCAGCAGCTCCCGCCGGGCGGGTTCTAATGAAAAACTGTTTTTT. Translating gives CASSSRRAGSNEKLFF.

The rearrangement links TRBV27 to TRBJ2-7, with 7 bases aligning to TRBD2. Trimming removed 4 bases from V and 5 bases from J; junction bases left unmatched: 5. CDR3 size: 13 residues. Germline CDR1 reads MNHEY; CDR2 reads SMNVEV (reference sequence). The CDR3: CASSWGGGNEQYF. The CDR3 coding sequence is TGTGCCAGCAGTTGGGGGGGAGGGAACGAGCAGTACTTC.

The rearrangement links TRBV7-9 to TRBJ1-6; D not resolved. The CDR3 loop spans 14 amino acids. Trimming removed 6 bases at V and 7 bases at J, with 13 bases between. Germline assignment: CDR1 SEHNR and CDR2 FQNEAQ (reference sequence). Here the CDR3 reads CASRLGGVNSPLHF. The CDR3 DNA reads TGTGCCAGCAGGTTGGGAGGAGTCAATTCACCCCTCCACTTT.

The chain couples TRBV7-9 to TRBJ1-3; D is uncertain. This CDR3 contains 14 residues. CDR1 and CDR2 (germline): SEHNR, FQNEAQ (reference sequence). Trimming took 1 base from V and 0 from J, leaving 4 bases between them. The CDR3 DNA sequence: TGTGCCAGCAGCTTAGACACCTCTGGAAACACCATATATTTT. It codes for CASSLDTSGNTIYF.

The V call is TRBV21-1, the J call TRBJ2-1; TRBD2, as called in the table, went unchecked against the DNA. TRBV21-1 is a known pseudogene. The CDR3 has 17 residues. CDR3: CASSTGTSGRKYNEQFF. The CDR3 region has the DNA TGTGCCAGCAGCACTGGGACTAGCGGGAGGAAATACAATGAGCAGTTCTTC.

In DNA, the CDR3 is TGTGCCAGCAGTGAGACCGGGACAGGGGACTCCTACGAGCAGTACTTC. Its protein product is CASSETGTGDSYEQYF. The chain uses TRBV28 and TRBJ2-7, with 10 bases lining up with TRBD1. The V gene end was trimmed by 5 bases and the J gene end by 0 bases; junction bases not matched to a gene: 7. Germline loops: CDR1 MDHEN, CDR2 SYDVKM. There are 16 residues in the CDR3.